A selection of T cell receptor beta chains follows, all from one sample in a study of shared clonotypes between healthy human individuals. TCRdb keeps only in-frame clones here, not all; method: immunoSEQ multiplex PCR. The table lists 2 million to 2.5 million clones, more than 85% of them singletons, with 0.39% in the top ten. The sequenced sample was naive CD4+ T cells from PBMCs. Receptors were obtained from a man between 18 and 35 years old in good health. Some clones in this sample may be carry-over from other donors' samples. Both conserved end residues are part of each CDR3. Each record gives: V gene, D gene, clone size, J gene, CDR3 DNA, CDR3 protein. The D gene is left open where the match is weak. The listing skips clone size in some rows; elsewhere it reads once, few, many or a size class.

>TRBV28|TRBD2|.|TRBJ2-1
TGTGCCAGCAGTTCACAACTAGCGGCCCCTTACAATGAGCAGTTCTTC
CASSSQLAAPYNEQFF
>TRBV2|.|.|TRBJ2-7
TGTGCCTGGAAGAGGACTAATGATGTCTACGAGCAGTACTTC
CAWKRTNDVYEQYF
>TRBV28|TRBD1|once|TRBJ2-3
TGTGCCAGCAGCCCAACCACAGGGGCGATCACAGATACGCAGTATTTT
CASSPTTGAITDTQYF
>TRBV2|.|.|TRBJ1-5
TGTGCCAGCAGGCCCCGGGGGGCAATGCATCAGCCCCAGCATTTT
CASRPRGAMHQPQHF
>TRBV27|TRBD2|.|TRBJ2-1
TGTGCCAGCCCGGGACTAGCGGGAGTGGGTGAGCAGTTCTTC
CASPGLAGVGEQFF
>TRBV9|TRBD2|.|TRBJ2-2
TGTGCCAGCAGCGTCCAGATGACTAGCGGATTCACCGGGGAGCTGTTTTTT
CASSVQMTSGFTGELFF
>TRBV6-4|.|.|TRBJ2-5
TGTGCCAGCAGTCGACAGCTCCAAGAGACCCAGTACTTC
CASSRQLQETQYF
>TRBV7-2|.|.|TRBJ2-3
TGTGCCAGCAGCTTTTCCCGAGATACGCAGTATTTT
CASSFSRDTQYF
>TRBV5-6|TRBD1|.|TRBJ2-2
TGTGCCAGCAGCCCCAGACAGGGAACCGGGGAGCTGTTTTTT
CASSPRQGTGELFF
>TRBV7-2|TRBD1|.|TRBJ2-7
TGTGCCAGCAGCCCTCGGGGACAGTCGTACGAGCAGTACTTC
CASSPRGQSYEQYF
>TRBV30|.|.|TRBJ2-3
TGTGCCTGGAGTGAGGCAGGTACTAGCACAGATACGCAGTATTTT
CAWSEAGTSTDTQYF
>TRBV7-9|.|.|TRBJ2-1
TGTGCCAGCACCTTAGGTAGGTCCTACAATGAGCAGTTCTTC
CASTLGRSYNEQFF
>TRBV5-1|TRBD2|.|TRBJ2-1
TGCGCCAGCAGCCCCCGAGGCGGGGGGTACAATGAGCAGTTCTTC
CASSPRGGGYNEQFF
>TRBV2|.|.|TRBJ2-3
TGTGCCAGCATGGGGCGCGGAGATACGCAGTATTTT
CASMGRGDTQYF
>TRBV15|.|.|TRBJ2-2
TGTGCCACCAGCAGAGTTGTAGGGGCAAACACCGGGGAGCTGTTTTTT
CATSRVVGANTGELFF
>TRBV28|TRBD1|.|TRBJ2-1
TGTGCCAGCAGTTCCCACATTGGGGACAGTGACTACAATGAGCAGTTCTTC
CASSSHIGDSDYNEQFF
>TRBV28|.|.|TRBJ2-3
TGTGCCAGCAGCCGGAGGTGGGAACCTTCCCCTAGCACAGATACGCAGTATTTT
CASSRRWEPSPSTDTQYF